The 30 T cell receptor beta chains below were found in one sample sequenced in a study of blood T cell repertoires in COVID-19. Using immunoSEQ multiplex PCR, the repertoire was profiled, and TCRdb retains in-frame clones only, with some absent. The sample consists of about 150,000 clones, roughly four fifths of them appearing once. The sequencing input was peripheral blood. These receptors were obtained from a human donor with acute or convalescent COVID-19. The donor label of this sample is uncertain.

The chain is built from TRBV10-2 and TRBJ1-2; 7 bases are shared with TRBD1. Per the germline V gene, CDR1 is WSHSY and CDR2 is SAAADI. CDR3 length: 15 residues. The J segment lost 5 bases and the V segment lost 6 bases, leaving 12 bases of the junction unmatched. CDR3 sequence: CASSAESGTVYGYTF. The CDR3 DNA sequence: TGCGCCAGCAGCGCAGAATCCGGGACAGTTTATGGCTACACCTTC.

V and J are TRBV27 and TRBJ2-3; 10 bases map to TRBD1. Germline assignment: CDR1 MNHEY and CDR2 SMNVEV (reference sequence). V trimming: 5 bases; J trimming: 4 bases; junction bases outside the gene matches: 12. The CDR3 totals 17 residues. The CDR3 DNA sequence: TGTGCCAGCAGTCCAGACGTTGGGGACAGGGGCCCAGATACGCAGTATTTT. Translating it yields CASSPDVGDRGPDTQYF.

The CDR3 nucleotides are TGTGCCAGCAGCCCCCAGCATGCGGCTAATGAAAAACTGTTTTTT. Its protein product is CASSPQHAANEKLFF. The V call is TRBV7-2, the J call TRBJ1-4; no clear D gene. Germline CDR1 reads SGHTA; CDR2 reads FQGNSA. V dropped 5 bases and J dropped 3 bases, with 13 bases sitting between them. The CDR3 is 15 amino acids.

This clone is a singleton in its sample. This chain connects TRBV7-2 to TRBJ1-4; 10 bases map to TRBD1. V dropped 3 bases and J dropped 9; count of bases not matched to a gene: 1. The CDR3 contains 13 residues. Germline CDR1 and CDR2: SGHTA and FQGNSA. CDR3 in amino acids: CASSLGQGQKLFF. CDR3 nucleotides: TGTGCCAGCAGCTTGGGACAGGGGCAAAAACTGTTTTTT.

This chain links TRBV5-4 with TRBJ1-4; D not resolved. V was cut by 9 bases and J by 0 bases, with 12 bases left in between. From germline, CDR1 is SGHNT and CDR2 YYREEE (reference sequence). This CDR3 spans 14 amino acids. The CDR3 protein is CATHPGTTNEKLFF. The CDR3 DNA reads TGTGCCACCCATCCCGGGACAACTAATGAAAAACTGTTTTTT.

This clone was seen a handful of times. The genes are TRBV30 and TRBJ2-1; the D gene is possibly TRBD1 (6 bases). This CDR3 has 13 residues. Trimming pared 2 bases from V and 15 bases from J, leaving 20 bases between. CDR1 and CDR2 from the germline V gene are GTSNPN and SVGIG (reference sequence). CDR3 bases: TGTGCCTGGAGTCCACAAGCACAGGGCCAGGGGTTCTTC. Its translation: CAWSPQAQGQGFF. The full variable domain, with the rest looked up from reference TRBV30 and TRBJ2-1, is SQTIHQWPATLVQPVGSPLSLECTVEGTSNPNLYWYRQAAGRGLQLLFYSVGIGQISSEVPQNLSASRPQDRQFILSSKKLLLSDSGFYLCAWSPQAQGQGFFGPGTRLTVL.

The gene calls are TRBV10-1 and TRBJ1-4; a possible D gene is TRBD1 (6 bases). Trimming stripped 2 bases from V and 0 bases from J, with 13 bases between. Germline V lookup: CDR1 WNHNN, CDR2 SYGVQD (reference sequence). The CDR3 runs 17 residues. CDR3 sequence (DNA): TGCGCCAGCAGTGAGGGCAGGGCAGGGGCAACTAATGAAAAACTGTTTTTT. This translates into CASSEGRAGATNEKLFF.

V gene TRBV30 combines with J gene TRBJ1-2, with D perhaps TRBD1 (5 bases). Germline V gene lookup returns CDR1 GTSNPN and CDR2 SVGIG (reference sequence). The ends were cut back, 7 bases at V and 4 bases at J, with 22 bases in the middle. The CDR3 totals 15 residues. CDR3 DNA sequence: TGTGCCTACCTGGACATGGGATCCGTGGGCTATGGCTACACCTTC. Translating gives CAYLDMGSVGYGYTF.

In its sample, this clone was seen a few times. The rearrangement links TRBV2 to TRBJ2-2, with D possibly being TRBD1 (5 bases). V shed 4 bases and J shed 8 bases, with 11 bases lying between them. This CDR3 contains 13 residues. Germline V gene data show CDR1 as SNHLY and CDR2 as FYNNEI. CDR3 residues: CASSAGHSGELFF. The CDR3 coding sequence is TGTGCCAGCAGTGCTGGACATTCTGGGGAGCTGTTTTTT.

V gene TRBV30 combines with J gene TRBJ1-6; the D is unclear. This CDR3 is built from 12 residues. Germline-derived CDR1 and CDR2 are GTSNPN and SVGIG (reference sequence). Trimming shortened V by 3 bases and J by 10 bases, and 10 bases separated the two germline ends. The chain's CDR3 is CAWRYSESPLHF. In DNA form, the CDR3 reads TGTGCCTGGAGGTACAGTGAATCACCCCTCCACTTT. The full variable domain, its missing parts supplied by reference TRBV30 and TRBJ1-6, is SQTIHQWPATLVQPVGSPLSLECTVEGTSNPNLYWYRQAAGRGLQLLFYSVGIGQISSEVPQNLSASRPQDRQFILSSKKLLLSDSGFYLCAWRYSESPLHFGNGTRLTVT.

The chain links TRBV7-9 to TRBJ2-5; no reliable D call. There are 13 residues in the CDR3. Germline values: CDR1 SEHNR, CDR2 FQNEAQ (reference sequence). V lost 2 bases, J lost 3 bases, and 7 bases lay in between. CDR3 in amino acids: CASSLLTEETQYF. The CDR3, as DNA: TGTGCCAGCAGCTTATTAACAGAAGAGACCCAGTACTTC.

This chain connects TRBV4-2 to TRBJ2-1; 9 bases agree with TRBD2. Germline V gene lookup returns CDR1 LGHNA and CDR2 YNFKEQ. The J segment lost 0 bases and the V segment lost 0 bases, leaving 6 bases of the junction unmatched. CDR3 size: 18 residues. As DNA, the CDR3 is TGTGCCAGCAGCCAAGATACGACTAGCGGAGGCTCCTACAATGAGCAGTTCTTC. This sequence encodes CASSQDTTSGGSYNEQFF.

V is TRBV6-2 or TRBV6-3 and J is TRBJ2-1, with TRBD1 matching over 8 bases. The CDR3 is 14 amino acids. CDR1 and CDR2 from the germline V gene are MNHEY and SVGEGT. V was clipped by 6 bases and J by 4 bases; unmatched bases: 5. CDR3 in amino acids: CASSPDRAYNEQFF. The CDR3, as DNA: TGTGCCAGCAGCCCGGACAGGGCGTACAATGAGCAGTTCTTC.

V and J are TRBV7-2 and TRBJ2-7; 10 positions match TRBD1. The CDR3 covers 13 residues. V lost 6 bases, J lost 3 bases, and 2 bases stayed unmatched. Germline V CDR1 and CDR2: SGHTA, FQGNSA. Here the CDR3 reads CASSRTGGYEQYF. CDR3 DNA: TGTGCCAGCAGTCGGACAGGGGGCTACGAGCAGTACTTC.

V and J are TRBV5-1 and TRBJ2-2; D is possibly TRBD2 (6 bases). Germline V lookup: CDR1 SGHRS, CDR2 YFSETQ. V was trimmed by 0 bases and J by 2 bases, leaving 11 bases between them. CDR3 length equals 16 residues. For the CDR3, the DNA is TGCGCCAGCAGCTTGGATGGGGGGATAAACACCGGGGAGCTGTTTTTT. Encoded protein: CASSLDGGINTGELFF.

The chain is built from TRBV12-3 or TRBV12-4 and TRBJ1-2; D gene unclear. V dropped 3 bases and J dropped 8 bases, with 10 bases sitting between them. CDR3 length: 12 amino acids. Written as DNA, the CDR3 is TGTGCCAGCAGTTTGTCCCCTAAGGGCTACACCTTC. It translates to CASSLSPKGYTF.

The V call is TRBV5-8, the J call TRBJ2-7; D may be TRBD1 (6 bases). Per the germline V gene, CDR1 is SGHTS and CDR2 is YDEGEE. This CDR3 has 14 residues. Deletions cut 4 bases from V and 4 bases from J, with 15 bases between. The CDR3 nucleotides read TGTGCCAGCAGCAAAGACTCGACAGGATACGAGCAGTACTTC. Its translation: CASSKDSTGYEQYF.

The table lists this clone with a few counts. As DNA, the CDR3 is TGTGCCAGCAGCCGGGACAGGGATAATTCACCCCTCCACTTT. Its protein product is CASSRDRDNSPLHF. The chain carries TRBV3-1 (or the pseudogene TRBV3-2) and TRBJ1-6; 9 nucleotides line up with TRBD1. Per germline, CDR1 LGHDT and CDR2 YNNKEL (reference sequence). The J segment lost 5 bases and the V segment lost 4 bases, leaving 0 bases of the junction unmatched. This CDR3 contains 14 residues.

V gene TRBV7-8 combines with J gene TRBJ2-1; 16 bases align to TRBD2. In germline, CDR1 is SGHVS, CDR2 FQNEAQ. The trim removed 4 bases at V and 2 bases at J, leaving 2 bases unmatched. The CDR3 spans 17 residues. The CDR3 DNA is TGTGCCAGCAGCTCGGGACTAGCGGGGGGGCCCTACAATGAGCAGTTCTTC. It translates to CASSSGLAGGPYNEQFF.

The rearrangement uses TRBV7-9 and TRBJ2-2; TRBD1 might be the D (5 bases). The V gene lost 5 bases and the J gene lost 0 bases, with 10 bases spanning the gap. CDR1 is SEHNR and CDR2 is FQNEAQ in the germline V gene (reference sequence). The CDR3 is 15 amino acids. CDR3 residues: CASSHRRTNTGELFF. CDR3 in DNA: TGTGCCAGCAGCCACAGGCGAACGAACACCGGGGAGCTGTTTTTT.

The J gene is TRBJ2-2, the V gene TRBV5-5, with 8 bases matching TRBD1. The CDR3 covers 16 residues. Germline V lookup: CDR1 SGHKS, CDR2 YYEKEE (reference sequence). Germline trimming cut 0 bases from V and 6 bases from J; bases unmatched to any gene: 7. The CDR3 bases are TGTGCCAGCAGCTTGGAGCCAGGGGGCCTGGCCGGGGAGCTGTTTTTT. It encodes CASSLEPGGLAGELFF.

This clone appeared once. V is TRBV6-5 and J is TRBJ1-2, with 7 bases lining up with TRBD1. The CDR3 sequence is 14 residues long. Germline CDR1 is MNHEY and CDR2 is SVGAGI. Losses at the gene ends were 4 bases for V and 5 bases for J; bases not matched to a gene: 7. CDR3 amino acids: CASSSRRQGYGYTF. The CDR3 bases are TGTGCCAGCAGTTCCAGACGACAGGGATATGGCTACACCTTC.

The rearrangement links TRBV10-1 to TRBJ2-5; 9 bases agree with TRBD2. The ends lost 4 bases at V and 0 bases at J; junction bases unmatched: 6. Germline V gene data show CDR1 as WNHNN and CDR2 as SYGVQD (reference sequence). The CDR3 extends over 16 amino acids. For the CDR3, the DNA is TGCGCCAGCAGTGTAACGCTAGCGGGGAACCAAGAGACCCAGTACTTC. Translation: CASSVTLAGNQETQYF.

This rearrangement joins TRBV18 to TRBJ2-3; D is uncertain. The ends were cut back, 2 bases at V and 3 bases at J, with 3 bases in the middle. CDR3 size: 12 residues. Germline CDR1 KGHSH, CDR2 LQKENI. CDR3 sequence: CASSPETDTQYF. The CDR3 region has the DNA TGTGCCAGCTCACCAGAGACAGATACGCAGTATTTT.

The genes are TRBV21-1 and TRBJ1-2; the D call TRBD1 from the table was never checked on the DNA. TRBV21-1 is termed a pseudogene. The CDR3 is 19 amino acids. The CDR3 protein is CASSTPSPRDRGTPYGYTF. The CDR3 DNA is TGTGCCAGCAGCACCCCCAGTCCCCGGGACAGGGGAACCCCTTATGGCTACACCTTC.

This clone was picked up a small number of times. V and J are TRBV6-5 and TRBJ1-2; D unclear. V lost 2 bases and J 6 bases, leaving 7 bases between the germline ends. This CDR3 spans 12 amino acids. Germline V gives CDR1 MNHEY, CDR2 SVGAGI. The CDR3 spells CASSYNGDGYTF. The DNA of the CDR3 is TGTGCCAGCAGTTACAACGGGGATGGCTACACCTTC.

For the CDR3, the DNA is TGTGCCTGGAATCGTGGGGGGGCTGGTAATGAAAAACTGTTTTTT. Translating gives CAWNRGGAGNEKLFF. V is TRBV30 and J is TRBJ1-4; a possible D gene is TRBD1 (6 bases). The germline CDR1 and CDR2 sequences are GTSNPN and SVGIG (reference sequence). The V and J ends lost 4 bases and 4 bases respectively, with 16 bases between them. The CDR3 runs 15 residues.

The chain is built from TRBV7-2 and TRBJ1-5; D may be TRBD1 (6 bases). The germline V gene encodes CDR1 SGHTA and CDR2 FQGNSA. This CDR3 has 15 amino acids. Trimming pared 4 bases from V and 4 bases from J, leaving 14 bases between. This CDR3 is CASSYVVGANQPQHF. The CDR3 region has the DNA TGTGCCAGCAGCTACGTGGTGGGGGCTAATCAGCCCCAGCATTTT.

The chain joins TRBV19 to TRBJ1-1; 11 bases align to TRBD1. CDR1 LNHDA and CDR2 SQIVND come from the germline V gene (reference sequence). The V segment lost 7 bases and the J segment 5 bases; nucleotides outside the gene matches: 9. This CDR3 has 15 residues. Here the CDR3 DNA reads TGTGCCAGTAACCCGGGACAGGGGGGCTGGACTGAAGCTTTCTTT. It codes for CASNPGQGGWTEAFF.

Concerning this clone itself: Other DNA variants within this sample encode the same CDR3. The chain employs TRBV29-1 and TRBJ1-5; possibly TRBD1 for D (5 bases). CDR3 length equals 13 residues. Trimming pared 4 bases from V and 3 bases from J, leaving 10 bases between. The germline V gene encodes CDR1 SQVTM and CDR2 ANQGSEA. This CDR3 is CSVGQGLNQPQHF. As DNA, the CDR3 is TGCAGCGTTGGCCAGGGCCTCAATCAGCCCCAGCATTTT.